The T cell receptor (beta chain) under discussion was sequenced for a study of CD8 T cells in Susac syndrome. This CDR3 spans 16 amino acids. Germline V gene sequence: CDR1 SGHRS, CDR2 YFSETQ. The V and J ends lost 5 bases and 1 base, in that order; junction bases with no gene match: 7. As judged by recently defined diagnostic criteria, patients with Susac syndrome had definite or probable disease. Study results and caveats: The peak of CD8+ clonal expansion in Susac was seen in TEMRA cells and active patients.

RNA in amounts of roughly 0.5 to 1 ug was reverse transcribed with random hexamers. With immunoSEQ multiplex PCR, TCR beta CDR3 was amplified across 54 Vbeta and 13 Jbeta. One entry per CDR3 protein, called by TCRdb with MiXCR from the immunoSEQ multiplex PCR reads. The table lists approximately 190,000 distinct CDR3 sequences, approximately 95% of them singletons. A word on this clonotype: Antigen: not known.

The chain employs TRBV5-1 and TRBJ2-5; 11 bases fit TRBD1. This TCR was sampled from a human donor with Susac syndrome. The sequenced material came from CD8+ T cells from PBMCs. CDR3 region: CASRLPGQGAQETQYF. The DNA of the CDR3 is TGCGCCAGCAGGCTTCCAGGACAGGGGGCCCAAGAGACCCAGTACTTC.